This T cell receptor (beta chain) is drawn from a study of OX40 agonist ivuxolimab in advanced cancers. About the research overall: The patients got ivuxolimab, which is an agonistic anti-OX40 (CD134) antibody.

The CDR3 is made up of 13 amino acids. CDR1 MNHNS and CDR2 SASEGT come from the germline V gene. V lost 3 bases and J lost 4, with 9 bases in between. Profiled with immunoSEQ multiplex PCR; TCRdb holds only in-frame clones, not every one. The sample lists under 60,000 clones; 90% were seen once. The sequencing here drew on CD4+ or CD8+ T cells sorted from blood, taken in a trial of the OX40 agonist ivuxolimab. The chain has TRBV6-1 and TRBJ1-2, with D unresolved. This TCR derives from an adult with an advanced solid tumor such as melanoma, head and neck, liver or kidney cancer. The CDR3 nucleotides are TGTGCCAGCAGTGAGCCTTGGGGCTATGGCTACACCTTC. This translates into CASSEPWGYGYTF.